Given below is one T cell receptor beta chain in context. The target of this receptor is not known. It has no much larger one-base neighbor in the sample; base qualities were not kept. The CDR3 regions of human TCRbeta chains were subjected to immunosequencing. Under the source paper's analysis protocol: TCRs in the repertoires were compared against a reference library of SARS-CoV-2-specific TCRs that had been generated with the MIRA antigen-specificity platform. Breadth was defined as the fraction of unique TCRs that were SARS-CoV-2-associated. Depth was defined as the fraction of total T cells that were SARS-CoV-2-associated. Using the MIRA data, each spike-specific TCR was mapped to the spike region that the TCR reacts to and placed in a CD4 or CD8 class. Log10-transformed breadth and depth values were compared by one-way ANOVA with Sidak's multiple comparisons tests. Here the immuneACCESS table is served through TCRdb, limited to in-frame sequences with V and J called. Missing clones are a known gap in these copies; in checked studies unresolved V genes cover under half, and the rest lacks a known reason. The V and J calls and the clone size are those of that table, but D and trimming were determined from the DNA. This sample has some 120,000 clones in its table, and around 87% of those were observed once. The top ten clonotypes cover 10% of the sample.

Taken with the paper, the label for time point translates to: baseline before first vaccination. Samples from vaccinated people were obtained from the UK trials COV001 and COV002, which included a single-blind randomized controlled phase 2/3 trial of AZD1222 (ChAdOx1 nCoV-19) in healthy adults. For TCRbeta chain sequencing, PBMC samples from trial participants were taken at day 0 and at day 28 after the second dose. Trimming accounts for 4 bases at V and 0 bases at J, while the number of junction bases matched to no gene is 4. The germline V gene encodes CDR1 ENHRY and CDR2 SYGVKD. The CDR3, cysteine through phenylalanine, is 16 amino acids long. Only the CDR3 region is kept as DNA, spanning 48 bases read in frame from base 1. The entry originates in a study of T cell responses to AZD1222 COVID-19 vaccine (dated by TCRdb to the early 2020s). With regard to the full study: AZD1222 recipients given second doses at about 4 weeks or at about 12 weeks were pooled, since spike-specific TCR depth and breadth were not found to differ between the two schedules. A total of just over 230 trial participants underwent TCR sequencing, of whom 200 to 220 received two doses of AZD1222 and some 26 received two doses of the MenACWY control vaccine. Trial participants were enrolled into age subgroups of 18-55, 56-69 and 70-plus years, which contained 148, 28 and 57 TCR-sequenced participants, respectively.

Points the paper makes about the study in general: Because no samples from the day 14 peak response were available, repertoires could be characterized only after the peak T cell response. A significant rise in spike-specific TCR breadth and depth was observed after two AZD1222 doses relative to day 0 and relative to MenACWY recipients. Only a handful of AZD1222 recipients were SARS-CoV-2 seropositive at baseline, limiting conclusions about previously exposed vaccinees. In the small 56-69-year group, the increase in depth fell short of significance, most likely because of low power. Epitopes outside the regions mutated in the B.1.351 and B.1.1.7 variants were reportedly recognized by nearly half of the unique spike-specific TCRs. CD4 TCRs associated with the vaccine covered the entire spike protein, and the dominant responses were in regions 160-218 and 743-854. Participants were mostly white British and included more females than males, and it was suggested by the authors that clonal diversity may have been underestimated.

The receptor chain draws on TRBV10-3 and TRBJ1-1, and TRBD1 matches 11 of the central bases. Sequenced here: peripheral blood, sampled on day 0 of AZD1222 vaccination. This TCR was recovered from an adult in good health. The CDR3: CAISGDRGKMNTEAFF. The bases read TGTGCCATCAGTGGGGACAGGGGGAAAATGAACACTGAAGCTTTCTTT.